What follows is one T cell receptor beta chain and its context. The antigen is not known. Some clones are missing from TCRdb's copy, which holds only in-frame ones; the method was immunoSEQ multiplex PCR. The sample comprises fewer than 300,000 clones, more than 75% of which are singletons, and approximately 0.95% rests with the top ten. This sample is part of a study of cytomegalovirus exposure and HLA in healthy donors. Study observations and caveats: In vitro, three CMV-associated chains proved specific for CMV antigens. Cytomegalovirus association was listed for approximately 150 TCR beta chains. The majority of TCR sequences were rare, yet some public TCRs appeared in many donors.

This CDR3 has 14 amino acids. The sequenced sample was PBMCs. V is TRBV21-1 and J is TRBJ1-1; TRBD1, the table's D call, lacks a check against the DNA. TRBV21-1 is listed as a pseudogene. This TCR was sampled from a woman aged 18-29 years in good health and CMV-seronegative. CDR3 region: CASSLQGAQTEAFF. The CDR3, as DNA: TGTGCCAGCAGCCTACAGGGGGCGCAAACTGAAGCTTTCTTT.